This T cell receptor beta chain comes out of a study of T cell responses to AZD1222 COVID-19 vaccine. Whole-study findings and limits: Two doses of AZD1222 preceded a rise in Spike-specific TCR breadth and depth.

Germline-derived CDR1 and CDR2 are SGDLS and YYNGEE. The CDR3 totals 15 residues. The V segment lost 1 base and the J segment 3 bases; nucleotides outside the gene matches: 3. Sequencing was performed with immunoSEQ multiplex PCR; in TCRdb, only in-frame clones are kept and a portion is missing. In the table there are around 130,000 clones, 80% to 90% of which are singletons. This clone was recorded only once. The antigen is not known. The source is an adult in good health. The J gene is TRBJ1-5, the V gene TRBV9, with 8 bases lining up with TRBD1. The source material was peripheral blood, sampled on day 0 of AZD1222 vaccination. CDR3 amino acids: CASSVSQGANQPQHF. CDR3 DNA sequence: TGTGCCAGCAGCGTAAGTCAGGGGGCCAATCAGCCCCAGCATTTT.